The T cell receptor (beta chain) under discussion was sequenced for a study of radiotherapy plus CTLA-4 blockade in lung cancer. Overall study context: Disease control was achieved by less than 40% of patients, and objective responses by 15% to 20%. Whole-study findings and limits: An expansion of tumor-derived TCR clones occurred in blood after radiotherapy plus ipilimumab. Strongest reported response predictors: early blood clone changes and post-radiation interferon-beta.

Between the trimmed V and J ends, which lost 11 bases and 6 bases, there was a span of 15 bases. The CDR3 consists of 12 residues. CDR1 and CDR2 from the germline V gene are MNHEY and SVGAGI. Clones were read by immunoSEQ multiplex PCR, and TCRdb kept only the in-frame ones, dropping some. The sample records around 100,000 clones, roughly 77% being singletons. As concerns this clone: Its antigen is unidentified.

The V gene is TRBV6-5, the J gene TRBJ2-3; maybe TRBD1 (6 bases). The input for sequencing was peripheral blood, taken from a patient treated with radiotherapy plus ipilimumab. The TCR originated in a human donor with non-small cell lung cancer that progressed on radiotherapy plus ipilimumab. Some clones in this sample may be carry-over from other donors' samples. CDR3 amino acids: CAADRRSDTQYF. The CDR3 bases are TGTGCCGCAGACAGGAGATCGGATACGCAGTATTTT.